A selection of T cell receptor beta chains follows, all from one sample in a study of T-cell memory formation after mild COVID-19. TCRdb reanalysed the 5' RACE reads using MiXCR and keeps one entry per CDR3 protein. Of around 340,000 distinct CDR3 sequences listed, roughly 13% are singletons. Material for sequencing was PBMCs or a T cell subset sorted from them (not recorded which). The origin of the receptors is a man younger than 30 who had mild COVID-19 (a few samples of this study predate the infection). Cell type and time point are not known. CDR3s include the opening cysteine and the closing phenylalanine or tryptophan. The D gene is left open where the match is weak. Where a row states a size, it is once, few, many or the class of an expanded clone; other rows omit it.

V gene,J gene,D gene,clone size,CDR3 DNA,CDR3 protein
TRBV5-5,TRBJ1-6,NA,many,TGTGCCAGTGGGGGGGGACCCGAGTCACCCCTCCACTTT,CASGGGPESPLHF
TRBV3-1,TRBJ2-7,NA,few,TGTGCCAGCAGCCAAGAAGGCTTGGAGCAGTACTTC,CASSQEGLEQYF
TRBV7-9,TRBJ1-3,NA,few,TGTGCCAGCAGCCCCCGGCAGTTTTATGGCTCTGGAAACACCATATATTTT,CASSPRQFYGSGNTIYF
TRBV25-1,TRBJ1-2,NA,NA,TGTGCCAGCAGCCCTGTGGGCCCGGACTATGGCTACACCTTC,CASSPVGPDYGYTF
TRBV7-2,TRBJ2-5,NA,many,TGTGCCAGCAGCTCCTCCTCGACGGGAGCGACCCAGTACTTC,CASSSSSTGATQYF
TRBV12-3/TRBV12-4,TRBJ1-2,NA,few,TGTGCCAGCAGTCCTACACCAGGCTATGGCTACACCTTC,CASSPTPGYGYTF
TRBV6-5,TRBJ2-1,NA,NA,TGTGCCAGCAGTCGGGACTTCTACAATGAGCAGTTCTTC,CASSRDFYNEQFF
TRBV13,TRBJ2-7,NA,NA,TGTGCCAGCAGCTTAGGACAGGGAGGGATCGAGCAGTACTTC,CASSLGQGGIEQYF
TRBV7-9,TRBJ2-7,NA,NA,TGTGCCAGCAGCTTTGCTTGGCCATCGTCCTACGAGCAGTACTTC,CASSFAWPSSYEQYF
TRBV5-4,TRBJ2-3,NA,NA,TGTGCCAGCAGCCGGAATGCCAGGGACGGAGATACGCAGTATTTT,CASSRNARDGDTQYF
TRBV7-3,TRBJ2-3,TRBD2,few,TGTGCCAGCAGCACTGGGACTAGCGGGGGGGCAGAGACGCAGTATTTT,CASSTGTSGGAETQYF
TRBV3-1,TRBJ1-2,TRBD1,NA,TGTGCCAGCGGACTGGGGACAGGCGACTATGGCTACACCTTC,CASGLGTGDYGYTF
TRBV15,TRBJ2-1,NA,few,TGTGCCACCAGCAGACTACCGGAGGACTACAATGAGCAGTTCTTC,CATSRLPEDYNEQFF